Listed below are T cell receptor beta chains from one sample, sequenced in a study of blood T cell repertoires in COVID-19. Profiled with immunoSEQ multiplex PCR; TCRdb holds only in-frame clones, not every one. The sample consists of about 43,000 clones, around 90% of them appearing once. The material sequenced was peripheral blood. All receptors derive from a woman of 80 years or more with active COVID-19. The CDR3 runs from the conserved cysteine through the conserved F or W. D genes are given only for firm matches. For some rows the clone size is stated as once, few or many, or as a class when expanded; others skip it.

V	size	D	J	DNA	CDR3
TRBV6-6	NA	NA	TRBJ1-3	TGTGCCATCCACCAGGGGTACGGAAACACCATATATTTT	CAIHQGYGNTIYF
TRBV10-3	NA	TRBD2	TRBJ2-1	TGTGCCATCAGTCCGGGACTAGGGGAGTACAATGAGCAGTTCTTC	CAISPGLGEYNEQFF
TRBV19	NA	NA	TRBJ1-4	TGTGCCAGTAGTTACCGCACAGGAAACACTAATGAAAAACTGTTTTTT	CASSYRTGNTNEKLFF
TRBV5-1	NA	NA	TRBJ2-5	TGCGCCAGCAGCAACTCGGGGGAGACCCAGTACTTC	CASSNSGETQYF
TRBV7-2	NA	TRBD2	TRBJ2-3	TGTGCCAGCAGCCCTAGCGGGGGGGTCACCGATACGCAGTATTTT	CASSPSGGVTDTQYF
TRBV7-2	NA	TRBD2	TRBJ2-7	TGTGCCAGCAGCTTAGTACCCGGGGGGGCCGGCGAGCAGTACTTC	CASSLVPGGAGEQYF
TRBV2	NA	NA	TRBJ1-4	TGTGCCAGCAGTCTGCTCCAGGGGATTAATGAAAAACTGTTTTTT	CASSLLQGINEKLFF
TRBV4-1	NA	TRBD1	TRBJ1-1	TGCGCCAGCAGCCAAGGGGTGACAGGGGAATTTAACACTGAAGCTTTCTTT	CASSQGVTGEFNTEAFF
TRBV7-2	NA	TRBD1	TRBJ2-7	TGTGCCAGCAGACAGGGGGGTTCCCACGAGCAGTACTTC	CASRQGGSHEQYF
TRBV7-2	NA	NA	TRBJ2-1	TGTGCCAGCAGCTTAGCTTTGCCCCAGGGGTTTGAGCAGTTCTTC	CASSLALPQGFEQFF
TRBV4-1	NA	TRBD2	TRBJ2-2	TGCGCCAGCAGCCGCCGACTAGCGGGGGCTGTCAACACCGGGGAGCTGTTTTTT	CASSRRLAGAVNTGELFF
TRBV5-1	NA	NA	TRBJ1-3	TGCGCCAGCAGCTCCAGATCGGGGACTGGAAACACCATATATTTT	CASSSRSGTGNTIYF
TRBV4-3	NA	NA	TRBJ1-1	TGCGCCAGCAGCCAAGAATGGCAGGGGAGGGAGGCTTTCTTT	CASSQEWQGREAFF
TRBV7-2	NA	NA	TRBJ2-2	TGTGCCAGCAGCCCGGGGATACAGGCGGGGCCCGGGGAGCTGTTTTTT	CASSPGIQAGPGELFF
TRBV6-5	NA	NA	TRBJ2-7	TGTGCCAGCAGTTCAACCCAGGGGTCTGCGACCTACGAGCAGTACTTC	CASSSTQGSATYEQYF
TRBV7-2	NA	NA	TRBJ1-6	TGTGCCAGCAACTATCACAAAAATTCACCCCTCCACTTT	CASNYHKNSPLHF
TRBV7-2	NA	TRBD2	TRBJ2-1	TGTGCCAGCAGCCCGGGGACTAGCGGGGGGTACGGTGAGCAGTTCTTC	CASSPGTSGGYGEQFF
TRBV19	NA	NA	TRBJ2-5	TGTGCCAGTAGTATGGGTAGCTCAGAGACCCAGTACTTC	CASSMGSSETQYF
TRBV6-6	NA	NA	TRBJ1-4	TGTGCCAGCACCGACGACAGAGAACTCGCGGAAAAACTGTTTTTT	CASTDDRELAEKLFF
TRBV7-9	few	TRBD2	TRBJ2-7	TGTGCCAGCAGCTTTCTCGGGACTACTCCTGGTGCGCAGTACTTC	CASSFLGTTPGAQYF
TRBV5-1	NA	NA	TRBJ1-1	TGCGCCAGCAGCTTGGGGCGGGACACTGAAGCTTTCTTT	CASSLGRDTEAFF
TRBV5-1	few	NA	TRBJ2-3	TGCGCCAGCAGGAGCCTCTCTAGCACAGATACGCAGTATTTT	CASRSLSSTDTQYF
TRBV11-2	NA	TRBD1	TRBJ2-5	TGTGCCAGCAGCTTAGAACGAGGGGGCCTCCAGACCCAGTACTTC	CASSLERGGLQTQYF
TRBV19	NA	TRBD1	TRBJ1-6	TGTGCCAGTAGTATAGGTGGAGGGACAGGGAGTACGAATTCACCCCTCCACTTT	CASSIGGGTGSTNSPLHF